The following is a T cell receptor (beta chain) sequence with its context. Its antigen is not known. These data come from a study of beta chain features in type 1 diabetes. Study information: Examined across all samples were around 110 million sorted cells.

Every isolated RNA sample was fully reverse transcribed, so sequencing captured expressed TCRB transcripts. Sequencing used immunoSEQ multiplex PCR; TCRdb keeps in-frame clones, though not all of them. The sample has some 240,000 clones; roughly 17% are singletons. Per germline, CDR1 SNHLY and CDR2 FYNNEI. This CDR3 has 13 amino acids. V shed 7 bases and J shed 7 bases, with 14 bases lying between them. Study-wide results and limits: Moderately but significantly shorter TCRB CDR3s were found in Type 1 diabetes patients in all four CD4+ subsets. Within patients, naive, central memory and Treg TCRB repertoires seemed more similar than within healthy donors.

The receptor was isolated from a man aged 30 to 39 with type 1 diabetes. Sequencing was performed on naive CD4+ T cells from blood. This rearrangement joins TRBV2 to TRBJ2-1, with TRBD2 as a possible D gene (5 bases). The CDR3 protein is CASIRGLANEQFF. The DNA of the CDR3 is TGTGCCAGCATTAGAGGTCTAGCAAATGAGCAGTTCTTC.